A single sample gave rise to the 24 T cell receptor beta chains below, sequenced in a study of control samples from healthy donors and cancer patients (dated by TCRdb to between 2020 and 2021). The protocol used for the library was the immunoSEQ multiplex PCR assay. The table comes from immuneACCESS by way of TCRdb, which keeps in-frame sequences with V and J called. Part of the clones is missing from these tables; in studies checked, under half for an unresolved V gene and the rest for unknown reasons. Counted in this sample were approximately 120,000 clones; roughly 91% of them appeared once. The ten most abundant clones make up 8% to 9% of the sample. Source material: blood. The receptors originated from a man in his forties in good health.

There are a few counts of this clone. The chain combines TRBV19 with TRBJ1-2, with a tentative D call TRBD1 (6 bases). V was pared by 3 bases and J by 5 bases, with 22 bases between. CDR1 is LNHDA, CDR2 SQIVND, per germline (reference sequence). The CDR3 sequence is 17 residues long. The CDR3 sequence: CASSIRASGGANYGYTF. Here the CDR3 DNA reads TGTGCCAGTAGTATTCGCGCGAGCGGGGGGGCAAATTATGGCTACACCTTC.

In DNA form, the CDR3 reads TGTGCCAGCAGTGAAGGCGGGGGCATTCGGGAGACCCAGTACTTC. Amino acids: CASSEGGGIRETQYF. V is TRBV25-1 and J is TRBJ2-5; D might be TRBD2 (7 bases). Germline V CDR1 and CDR2: MGHDK, SYGVNS. With 2 bases removed from V and 5 bases from J, the gap between germline ends came to 15 bases. The CDR3 has 15 residues.

As concerns this clone: One end of the junction varies from germline; a read error may be responsible. V usage is TRBV4-2 and J usage is TRBJ2-7, with a possible D match to TRBD2 (7 bases). Germline V lookup: CDR1 LGHNA, CDR2 YNFKEQ. This CDR3 has 17 amino acids. The CDR3: CARSQDRGGVKTYEQYF. In DNA, the CDR3 is TGTGCCCGCAGCCAAGATAGGGGGGGGGTGAAAACCTACGAGCAGTACTTC.

In its sample, this clone was seen once. The J gene is TRBJ1-2, the V gene TRBV7-9, with D perhaps TRBD1 (5 bases). This CDR3 contains 14 residues. CDR1 is SEHNR, CDR2 FQNEAQ, per germline (reference sequence). Trimming shortened V by 5 bases and J by 6 bases, and 16 bases separated the two germline ends. The CDR3 loop is CASSPRQGRDGYTF. The CDR3 region has the DNA TGTGCCAGCAGCCCAAGGCAGGGTAGAGATGGCTACACCTTC.

The chain uses TRBV2 and TRBJ2-4; D unresolved. Trimming took off 0 bases at V and 7 bases at J, with 10 bases between the two ends. This CDR3 region has 14 residues. Germline loops: CDR1 SNHLY, CDR2 FYNNEI. CDR3 sequence reads: CASSEARKRNIQYF. The CDR3 DNA reads TGTGCCAGCAGTGAAGCTCGAAAAAGGAACATTCAGTACTTC.

Worth noting for this clone: A junction boundary mismatches the germline segment, possibly from a read error. The V and J genes are TRBV3-1 (or the pseudogene TRBV3-2) and TRBJ1-1; D is possibly TRBD1 (5 bases). The germline V gene encodes CDR1 LGHDT and CDR2 YNNKEL (reference sequence). The CDR3 is made up of 13 amino acids. The CDR3 DNA reads as TGTGCCAGCAGCCCTCGACAGAACGCTGAAGCTTTCTTT. Translating it yields CASSPRQNAEAFF.

This chain joins TRBV2 and TRBJ2-5, with 8 positions matching TRBD2. There are 14 residues in the CDR3. V shed 7 bases, J shed 5 bases, and the junction held 9 bases outside the gene matches. The germline V gene encodes CDR1 SNHLY and CDR2 FYNNEI. CDR3 sequence (DNA): TGTGCCAGCATTCTTAGCGGGGTGGGGGAGACCCAGTACTTC. Translating it yields CASILSGVGETQYF.

The CDR3 DNA sequence: TGCGCCAGCAGCCAGGGACAGGGGACATATGGCTACACCTTC. Its translation: CASSQGQGTYGYTF. V usage is TRBV5-1 and J usage is TRBJ1-2, with 10 bases fitting TRBD1. Trimming took 4 bases from V and 5 from J; bases not matched to a gene: 5. The length of the CDR3 is 14 residues. Germline V lookup: CDR1 SGHRS, CDR2 YFSETQ.

This chain connects TRBV5-1 to TRBJ1-2; D is ambiguous. This CDR3 region has 12 residues. Germline V gives CDR1 SGHRS, CDR2 YFSETQ. With 5 bases removed from V and 1 base from J, the gap between germline ends came to 6 bases. This CDR3 is CASRPVNYGYTF. CDR3 coding DNA: TGCGCCAGCAGACCGGTTAACTATGGCTACACCTTC.

The rearrangement uses TRBV7-2 and TRBJ2-3; a possible D gene is TRBD1 (6 bases). The CDR3 extends over 14 amino acids. Trimming cost V 2 bases and J 1 base, with 7 bases left between them. Germline CDR1 SGHTA, CDR2 FQGNSA. The CDR3 protein is CASSLQGRTDTQYF. The CDR3 region has the DNA TGTGCCAGCAGCTTACAGGGGCGCACAGATACGCAGTATTTT.

V gene TRBV4-3 combines with J gene TRBJ2-7; 7 bases map to TRBD1. Germline V lookup: CDR1 LGHNA, CDR2 YSLEER. V was pared by 2 bases and J by 0 bases, with 4 bases of the junction left unmatched. CDR3 length: 15 amino acids. CDR3 nucleotides: TGCGCCAGCAGCCAACGCGGACAGGCCTCCTACGAGCAGTACTTC. The encoded protein is CASSQRGQASYEQYF.

The CDR3 protein is CASSDIQGTNEKLFF. CDR3 bases: TGCGCCAGCAGCGACATTCAGGGAACTAATGAAAAACTGTTTTTT. V usage is TRBV5-1 and J usage is TRBJ1-4; weak D call: TRBD1 (5 bases). Trimming stripped 4 bases from V and 1 base from J, with 11 bases between. The CDR3 extends over 15 amino acids. Germline V gene lookup returns CDR1 SGHRS and CDR2 YFSETQ.

The J gene is TRBJ1-4, the V gene TRBV7-3, with a possible D match to TRBD1 (5 bases). This CDR3 is 15 amino acids long. Germline lookup yields CDR1 SGHTA and CDR2 FQGTGA. Trimming removed 1 base from V and 5 bases from J, with 11 bases in between. CDR3 nucleotide sequence: TGTGCCAGCAGCTTAATGGGGGTCCCCAATGAAAAACTGTTTTTT. Translating gives CASSLMGVPNEKLFF.

The chain uses TRBV5-4 and TRBJ1-1, with 12 bases that match TRBD1. This CDR3 has 17 residues. Germline CDR1 and CDR2: SGHNT and YYREEE (reference sequence). Unmatched junction bases numbered 11, after V lost 4 bases and J lost 4 bases. In nucleotides, the CDR3 is TGTGCCAGCAGCAACCGGGACAGGGGGCGCCTGGGCACTGAAGCTTTCTTT. This codes for CASSNRDRGRLGTEAFF.

The gene calls are TRBV7-2 and TRBJ2-1; TRBD2 aligns across 13 bases. Trimming took 5 bases from V and 0 from J; bases not matched to a gene: 10. This CDR3 is built from 19 residues. Germline values: CDR1 SGHTA, CDR2 FQGNSA. CDR3 sequence: CASSRTSGGFNRSYNEQFF. The CDR3 DNA reads as TGTGCCAGCAGCCGGACTAGCGGGGGCTTTAACCGCTCCTACAATGAGCAGTTCTTC.

The chain joins TRBV2 to TRBJ2-7, with D perhaps given as TRBD1 or TRBD2 (5 bases each). The ends were cut back, 6 bases at V and 1 base at J, with 13 bases in the middle. CDR1 is SNHLY, CDR2 FYNNEI, per germline. This CDR3 is 14 amino acids long. The CDR3 DNA follows: TGTGCCAGCAGGCGCCGGGACGGTTCCTACGAGCAGTACTTC. Its translation is CASRRRDGSYEQYF.

This clone showed up just once. The V gene is TRBV6-6, the J gene TRBJ1-1; 9 nucleotides match TRBD1. Germline V gene sequence: CDR1 MNHNY, CDR2 SVGAGI (reference sequence). This CDR3 contains 16 residues. The J segment lost 1 base and the V segment lost 5 bases, leaving 8 bases of the junction unmatched. The CDR3 loop reads CASSIPWTGENTEAFF. CDR3 nucleotides: TGTGCCAGCAGTATCCCCTGGACAGGGGAGAACACTGAAGCTTTCTTT.

This clone showed up just once. The chain carries TRBV5-4 and TRBJ2-5, with 11 bases aligning to TRBD2. With V trimmed by 2 bases and J by 1 base, 4 bases remained unmatched. Germline CDR1 SGHNT, CDR2 YYREEE (reference sequence). The CDR3 covers 16 residues. The CDR3 spells CASSLKLAGVQETQYF. In DNA form, the CDR3 reads TGTGCCAGCAGCTTAAAACTAGCGGGGGTCCAAGAGACCCAGTACTTC.

This sequence joins TRBV12-5 and TRBJ2-7; TRBD2 agrees at 9 bases. The CDR3 totals 15 residues. The germline V gene encodes CDR1 LGHNT and CDR2 FRNRAP. The ends lost 6 bases at V and 5 bases at J; junction bases unmatched: 11. The CDR3: CASGLGLASINEQYF. CDR3 sequence (DNA): TGTGCTAGTGGCCTCGGACTAGCGAGTATCAACGAGCAGTACTTC.

This clone has a handful of counts. The rearrangement uses TRBV4-1 and TRBJ2-5; D gene unclear. From germline, CDR1 is MGHRA and CDR2 YSYEKL. This CDR3 contains 13 residues. Trimming cost V 5 bases and J 5 bases, with 12 bases left between them. In nucleotides, the CDR3 is TGCGCCAGCAGCACTGTGGGGTGGGAGACCCAGTACTTC. It yields the protein CASSTVGWETQYF.

This chain uses TRBV29-1 with TRBJ1-2; 9 bases match TRBD1. After removal of 6 bases from V and 6 bases from J, the junction contained 5 bases not matched to a gene. The CDR3 extends over 12 amino acids. In germline, CDR1 is SQVTM, CDR2 ANQGSEA. CDR3 coding DNA: TGCAGCGTCTCCGACAGGGGGAATGGCTACACCTTC. It translates to CSVSDRGNGYTF.

The genes are TRBV5-1 and TRBJ2-7; TRBD2 is a possible D gene (6 bases). Germline values: CDR1 SGHRS, CDR2 YFSETQ. The CDR3 length is 14 residues. V shed 4 bases and J shed 0 bases, with 11 bases lying between them. DNA of the CDR3: TGCGCCAGCAGCCACGGAGGGAGCTCCTACGAGCAGTACTTC. This sequence encodes CASSHGGSSYEQYF.

The CDR3 coding sequence is TGTGCCAGCAGAAGGGCAGCCTCGACCCAGTACTTC. Translated: CASRRAASTQYF. V gene TRBV7-8 combines with J gene TRBJ2-5; D gene ambiguous. The CDR3 has 12 amino acids. Germline V lookup: CDR1 SGHVS, CDR2 FQNEAQ. Trimming took 6 bases from V and 7 from J, leaving 12 bases between them.

This sequence joins TRBV5-8 and TRBJ1-2, with 7 bases fitting TRBD1. With V trimmed by 7 bases and J by 5 bases, 11 bases remained unmatched. There are 14 residues in the CDR3. The germline CDR1 and CDR2 sequences are SGHTS and YDEGEE. In DNA form, the CDR3 reads TGTGCCAGCCTACGTGTACAGGGGAATTATGGCTACACCTTC. Translating gives CASLRVQGNYGYTF.